One and the same sample provided the 28 T cell receptor beta chains below, sequenced in a study of PD-1 blockade in classical Hodgkin lymphoma. Libraries were prepared by immunoSEQ multiplex PCR; TCRdb keeps only in-frame clonotypes and omits some of them. Here the sample spans tens of thousands of clones, roughly 80% being singletons. Brentuximab vedotin exposure varied, and every patient relapsed after autologous stem cell transplantation. Source: peripheral blood mononuclear cells (PBMCs), taken at baseline. The receptors were sampled from a human donor with classical Hodgkin lymphoma.

This clone occurred once. The chain is built from TRBV18 and TRBJ2-4; D is unclear. The CDR3 length is 13 residues. V was clipped by 2 bases and J by 11 bases, with 13 bases between them. Germline CDR1 KGHSH, CDR2 LQKENI. The chain's CDR3 is CASSPETSRVQYF. CDR3 DNA: TGTGCCAGCTCACCAGAAACCTCCCGCGTTCAGTACTTC.

The chain is built from TRBV6-1 and TRBJ2-7, with no clear D. Per the germline V gene, CDR1 is MNHNS and CDR2 is SASEGT. CDR3 length: 16 amino acids. V lost 3 bases and J 0 bases, leaving 15 bases between the germline ends. The CDR3 region has the DNA TGTGCCAGCAGTGATTTGTTATCCACGGGCTCCTACGAGCAGTACTTC. Translation gives CASSDLLSTGSYEQYF.

The rearrangement joins TRBV15 to TRBJ2-1; 8 bases agree with TRBD2. V shed 4 bases and J 6 bases; nucleotides not matched to a gene: 11. The CDR3 spans 16 residues. Germline V lookup: CDR1 LNHNV, CDR2 YYDKDF (reference sequence). CDR3 DNA sequence: TGTGCCACCAGCACGAAACGGGAGGGCCCATTCAATGAGCAGTTCTTC. As protein: CATSTKREGPFNEQFF.

The rearrangement uses TRBV30 and TRBJ1-6, with TRBD1 as a possible D gene (5 bases). Germline V CDR1 and CDR2: GTSNPN, SVGIG (reference sequence). V lost 1 base and J lost 4, with 5 bases in between. CDR3 length: 13 residues. The CDR3 region is CAWSGQYNSPLHF. The CDR3 DNA follows: TGTGCCTGGAGTGGACAGTATAATTCACCCCTCCACTTT.

The V call is TRBV5-6, the J call TRBJ1-2; D call uncertain. V lost 1 base to trimming and J lost 0 bases, with 16 bases between them. Germline assignment: CDR1 SGHDT and CDR2 YYEEEE. This CDR3 has 17 residues. CDR3 bases: TGTGCCAGCAGCTTGTCCATCGGGCACCAGACTAACTATGGCTACACCTTC. Translating it yields CASSLSIGHQTNYGYTF. Full variable domain (remainder filled in from reference TRBV5-6 and TRBJ1-2): DAGVTQSPTHLIKTRGQQVTLRCSPKSGHDTVSWYQQALGQGPQFIFQYYEEEERQRGNFPDRFSGHQFPNYSSELNVNALLLGDSALYLCASSLSIGHQTNYGYTFGSGTRLTVV.

The CDR3 DNA is TGTGCCAGCAGCGAGTGGGGGGACTACAATGAGCAGTTCTTC. Its translation: CASSEWGDYNEQFF. The rearrangement links TRBV7-9 to TRBJ2-1; a weak D match, TRBD2 (6 bases). Trimming stripped 5 bases from V and 3 bases from J, with 11 bases between. This CDR3 comprises 14 residues. CDR1 is SEHNR, CDR2 FQNEAQ, per germline (reference sequence).

The V and J genes are TRBV11-2 and TRBJ2-1, with 13 bases matching TRBD2. V lost 1 base to trimming and J lost 5 bases; unmatched junction nucleotides: 8. The germline gives CDR1 SGHAT, CDR2 FQNNGV. The CDR3 covers 18 residues. CDR3 residues: CASSLARPGLAGNNEQFF. The CDR3 nucleotides read TGTGCCAGCAGCTTAGCCCGACCGGGACTAGCGGGGAACAATGAGCAGTTCTTC.

Turning to this clone: In the same sample, other DNA sequences code for this CDR3. The chain joins TRBV30 to TRBJ2-2; D gene unclear. The germline V and J ends were trimmed by 1 base and 3 bases, with 6 bases remaining between them. The CDR3 sequence is 13 residues long. Germline CDR1 GTSNPN, CDR2 SVGIG (reference sequence). CDR3: CAWSATYTGELFF. CDR3 bases: TGTGCCTGGAGTGCGACCTACACCGGGGAGCTGTTTTTT. The full variable domain, with the rest looked up from reference TRBV30 and TRBJ2-2, is SQTIHQWPATLVQPVGSPLSLECTVEGTSNPNLYWYRQAAGRGLQLLFYSVGIGQISSEVPQNLSASRPQDRQFILSSKKLLLSDSGFYLCAWSATYTGELFFGEGSRLTVL.

The chain recombines TRBV27 with TRBJ1-1; possible D gene TRBD1, 6 bases. The V end was cut by 8 bases, the J end by 5 bases, with 21 bases between. The CDR3 runs 15 residues. Per the germline V gene, CDR1 is MNHEY and CDR2 is SMNVEV (reference sequence). CDR3 sequence (DNA): TGTGCCAGCGGGGTAGGATGGGGGGCTTATACTGAAGCTTTCTTT. Amino acids: CASGVGWGAYTEAFF.

The rearrangement joins TRBV10-3 to TRBJ1-2; D unclear. V was pared by 10 bases and J by 2 bases, with 14 bases between. Germline assignment: CDR1 ENHRY and CDR2 SYGVKD. The CDR3 extends over 13 amino acids. The CDR3 protein is CASNEAGNYGYTF. In nucleotides, the CDR3 is TGTGCCAGCAACGAGGCGGGGAACTATGGCTACACCTTC.

The gene calls are TRBV5-1 and TRBJ2-7, with D unclear. Germline V gene sequence: CDR1 SGHRS, CDR2 YFSETQ. The CDR3 runs 13 residues. V lost 4 bases, J lost 3 bases, and 11 bases lay in between. The CDR3 spells CASSPGLLYEQYV. The CDR3 coding sequence is TGCGCCAGCAGCCCGGGCCTACTCTACGAGCAGTACGTC.

The gene calls are TRBV5-4 and TRBJ2-2, with D possibly TRBD1 on 5 matching bases. The CDR3 totals 15 residues. CDR1 SGHNT and CDR2 YYREEE come from the germline V gene (reference sequence). The V end was cut by 0 bases, the J end by 4 bases, with 10 bases between. CDR3 nucleotide sequence: TGTGCCAGCAGCTTGGACAGGAAAAGCACCGGGGAGCTGTTTTTT. Translation gives CASSLDRKSTGELFF.

This rearrangement joins TRBV2 to TRBJ2-3, with TRBD2 identical over 12 bases. The CDR3 sequence is 16 residues long. The J segment lost 2 bases and the V segment lost 6 bases, leaving 6 bases of the junction unmatched. In germline, CDR1 is SNHLY, CDR2 FYNNEI. CDR3 loop: CASRRTSGTYTDTQYF. In DNA form, the CDR3 reads TGTGCCAGCAGACGGACTAGCGGGACTTACACAGATACGCAGTATTTT.

The chain combines TRBV5-5 with TRBJ2-3, with D uncertain. V was clipped by 0 bases and J by 3 bases, with 11 bases between them. CDR3 length equals 15 residues. Germline-derived CDR1 and CDR2 are SGHKS and YYEKEE (reference sequence). The chain's CDR3 is CASSLGLTLTDTQYF. DNA for the CDR3: TGTGCCAGCAGCTTGGGGCTAACACTAACAGATACGCAGTATTTT.

The chain is built from TRBV11-3 and TRBJ2-5, with TRBD1 matching over 7 bases. The V segment lost 0 bases and the J segment 2 bases; nucleotides outside the gene matches: 3. This CDR3 region has 15 residues. Per the germline V gene, CDR1 is SGHNT and CDR2 is YENEEA. The CDR3 nucleotides read TGTGCCAGCAGCTTAGAAGGCAGGGGGCAAGAGACCCAGTACTTC. Its translation is CASSLEGRGQETQYF.

The chain is built from TRBV14 and TRBJ1-2; TRBD1 aligns across 9 bases. Trimming removed 1 base from V and 4 bases from J; junction bases left unmatched: 7. CDR1 and CDR2 from the germline V gene are SGHDN and FVKESK. The CDR3 runs 16 residues. CDR3 sequence reads: CASSQGAGTGTYGYTF. CDR3 nucleotide sequence: TGTGCCAGCAGCCAAGGGGCTGGGACAGGGACCTATGGCTACACCTTC. Complete variable domain (other parts from reference TRBV14 and TRBJ1-2): EAGVTQFPSHSVIEKGQTVTLRCDPISGHDNLYWYRRVMGKEIKFLLHFVKESKQDESGMPNNRFLAERTGGTYSTLKVQPAELEDSGVYFCASSQGAGTGTYGYTFGSGTRLTVV.

This clone was seen more than once but under ten times. Different DNA sequences within this sample yield the same CDR3. The chain has TRBV7-2 and TRBJ1-4; D not resolved. Trimming cost V 2 bases and J 4 bases, with 8 bases left between them. This CDR3 spans 14 amino acids. Germline values: CDR1 SGHTA, CDR2 FQGNSA. In nucleotides, the CDR3 is TGTGCCAGCAGCTTAAACGGGTATAATGAAAAACTGTTTTTT. It is translated as CASSLNGYNEKLFF.

The chain has TRBV10-1 and TRBJ2-4; no clear D. The CDR3 length is 15 residues. V lost 3 bases and J lost 2, with 11 bases in between. Germline loops: CDR1 WNHNN, CDR2 SYGVQD (reference sequence). CDR3 sequence (DNA): TGCGCCAGCAGTGATGGCCTCTCCTCCAAAAACATTCAGTACTTC. It translates to CASSDGLSSKNIQYF.

The chain is built from TRBV27 and TRBJ2-1; 7 nucleotides line up with TRBD1. Germline values: CDR1 MNHEY, CDR2 SMNVEV (reference sequence). The CDR3 is 14 amino acids. V lost 4 bases to trimming and J lost 3 bases; unmatched junction nucleotides: 3. This CDR3 is CASSSGTDYNEQFF. CDR3 sequence (DNA): TGTGCCAGCAGTTCCGGGACAGACTACAATGAGCAGTTCTTC.

The V and J genes are TRBV6-5 and TRBJ2-5; TRBD2 agrees at 8 bases. The germline gives CDR1 MNHEY, CDR2 SVGAGI. The CDR3 spans 15 residues. With 5 bases clipped from V and 5 bases from J, the junction kept 10 bases outside the gene matches. The CDR3 sequence is CASSPISGSGETQYF. The DNA for the CDR3 is TGTGCCAGCAGTCCCATCAGCGGGAGTGGGGAGACCCAGTACTTC.

The chain recombines TRBV29-1 with TRBJ1-1; tentatively, D is TRBD1 (6 bases). The V gene lost 4 bases and the J gene lost 1 base, with 13 bases spanning the gap. CDR3 length: 14 amino acids. Germline V lookup: CDR1 SQVTM, CDR2 ANQGSEA. DNA of the CDR3: TGCAGCGTTGGAGGGGGATTGGGGAACACTGAAGCTTTCTTT. Translation: CSVGGGLGNTEAFF.

This rearrangement joins TRBV11-2 to TRBJ2-5; D unresolved. The V gene lost 7 bases and the J gene lost 1 base, with 13 bases spanning the gap. Germline V gene sequence: CDR1 SGHAT, CDR2 FQNNGV. This CDR3 region has 14 residues. The CDR3 sequence is CASTPWPSQETQYF. The CDR3 coding sequence is TGTGCCAGCACCCCATGGCCTTCCCAAGAGACCCAGTACTTC.

The CDR3 sequence: CSAFRGDTQYF. The CDR3 DNA follows: TGCAGTGCTTTCCGGGGAGATACGCAGTATTTT. The chain links TRBV20-1 to TRBJ2-3, with a weak D call TRBD2 (5 bases). CDR1 is DFQATT and CDR2 is SNEGSKA in the germline V gene (reference sequence). V lost 5 bases to trimming and J lost 5 bases, with 8 bases between them. This CDR3 contains 11 residues.

This chain links TRBV19 with TRBJ2-7; 7 bases agree with TRBD1. Germline V lookup: CDR1 LNHDA, CDR2 SQIVND (reference sequence). J gave up 2 bases and V 4 bases, and 2 bases lay outside the gene matches. CDR3 length: 13 residues. The CDR3 loop reads CASSRDRAYEQYF. The CDR3 nucleotides read TGTGCCAGTAGTAGGGACAGAGCCTACGAGCAGTACTTC.

This clone has just one count. The chain uses TRBV7-2 and TRBJ1-4; D not resolved. Looked up from germline, CDR1 is SGHTA and CDR2 is FQGNSA. This CDR3 contains 14 residues. The V gene lost 5 bases and the J gene lost 6 bases, with 13 bases spanning the gap. This chain's CDR3 is CASSLGSWDEKLFF. CDR3 nucleotides: TGTGCCAGCAGCCTGGGGTCGTGGGATGAAAAACTGTTTTTT.

This clone was recorded only once. The J gene is TRBJ2-1, the V gene TRBV18; D is perhaps TRBD1 (6 bases). Germline-derived CDR1 and CDR2 are KGHSH and LQKENI. The CDR3 runs to 13 residues. Trimming pared 4 bases from V and 2 bases from J, leaving 6 bases between. CDR3 coding DNA: TGTGCCAGCTCACGGGACACCTACAATGAGCAGTTCTTC. Translated, it gives CASSRDTYNEQFF. The whole variable domain, filled in from reference TRBV18 and TRBJ2-1, reads NAGVMQNPRHLVRRRGQEARLRCSPMKGHSHVYWYRQLPEEGLKFMVYLQKENIIDESGMPKERFSAEFPKEGPSILRIQQVVRGDSAAYFCASSRDTYNEQFFGPGTRLTVL.

The chain couples TRBV12-5 to TRBJ2-3, with 7 bases fitting TRBD1. The CDR3 runs to 11 residues. Germline CDR1 is LGHNT and CDR2 is FRNRAP. CDR3 nucleotides: TGTGCCGGACAGGGCACAGATACGCAGTATTTT. Amino acids: CAGQGTDTQYF.

The chain carries TRBV2 and TRBJ2-3; D possibly matches TRBD1 or TRBD2 (6 bases each). In germline, CDR1 is SNHLY, CDR2 FYNNEI. The CDR3 has 15 residues. V lost 5 bases, J lost 2 bases, and 14 bases lay in between. The CDR3 DNA reads TGTGCCAGCAGTACACAGGGACTGTACACAGATACGCAGTATTTT. This sequence encodes CASSTQGLYTDTQYF.